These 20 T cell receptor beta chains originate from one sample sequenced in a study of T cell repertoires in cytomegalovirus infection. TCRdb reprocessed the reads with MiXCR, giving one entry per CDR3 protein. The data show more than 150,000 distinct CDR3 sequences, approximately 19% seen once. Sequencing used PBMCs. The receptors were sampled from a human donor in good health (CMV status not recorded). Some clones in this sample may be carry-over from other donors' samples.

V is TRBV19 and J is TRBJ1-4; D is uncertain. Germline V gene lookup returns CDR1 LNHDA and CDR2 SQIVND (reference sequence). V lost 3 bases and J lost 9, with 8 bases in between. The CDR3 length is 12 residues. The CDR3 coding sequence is TGTGCCAGTAGTATGCGGGAGCAAAAACTGTTTTTT. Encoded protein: CASSMREQKLFF.

The CDR3 DNA reads TGTGCCAGCTCACGGGGACTAGCGGGAGCCGCAGATACGCAGTATTTT. It is translated as CASSRGLAGAADTQYF. V usage is TRBV18 and J usage is TRBJ2-3; 14 bases line up with TRBD2. In germline, CDR1 is KGHSH, CDR2 LQKENI. The ends lost 4 bases at V and 4 bases at J; junction bases unmatched: 4. There are 16 residues in the CDR3.

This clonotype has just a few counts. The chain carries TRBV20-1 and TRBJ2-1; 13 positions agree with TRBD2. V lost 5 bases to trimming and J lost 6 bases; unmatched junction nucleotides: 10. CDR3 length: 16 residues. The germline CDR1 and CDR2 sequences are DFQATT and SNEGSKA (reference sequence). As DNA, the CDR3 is TGCAGTGCTTCGGGCAGGGGACTAGCGGGACGCAATGAGCAGTTCTTC. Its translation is CSASGRGLAGRNEQFF.

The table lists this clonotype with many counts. This CDR3 is CASSEETGGRTEAFF. The CDR3 region has the DNA TGTGCCAGCAGTGAAGAGACAGGGGGCAGAACTGAAGCTTTCTTT. The genes are TRBV6-1 and TRBJ1-1; 10 bases fit TRBD1. V was pared by 1 base and J by 5 bases, with 4 bases of the junction left unmatched. From germline, CDR1 is MNHNS and CDR2 SASEGT. This CDR3 comprises 15 residues.

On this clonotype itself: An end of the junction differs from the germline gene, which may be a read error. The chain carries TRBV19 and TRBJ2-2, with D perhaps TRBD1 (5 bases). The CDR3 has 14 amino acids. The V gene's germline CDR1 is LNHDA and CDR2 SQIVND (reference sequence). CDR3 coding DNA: TGTGCCATTAGTACGACAGCCTACACCGGGGAGCTGTTTTTT. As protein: CAISTTAYTGELFF.

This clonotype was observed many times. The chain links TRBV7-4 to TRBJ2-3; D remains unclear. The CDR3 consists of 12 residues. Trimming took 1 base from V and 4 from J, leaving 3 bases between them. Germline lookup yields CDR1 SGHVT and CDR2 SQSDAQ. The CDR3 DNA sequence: TGTGCCAGCAGCTTAGGGGCAGATACGCAGTATTTT. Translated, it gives CASSLGADTQYF.

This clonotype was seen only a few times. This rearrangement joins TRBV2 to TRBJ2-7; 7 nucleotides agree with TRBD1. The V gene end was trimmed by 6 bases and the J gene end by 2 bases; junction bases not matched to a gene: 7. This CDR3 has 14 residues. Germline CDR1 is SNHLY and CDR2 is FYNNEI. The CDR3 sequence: CASRPGQRAYEQYF. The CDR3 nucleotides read TGTGCCAGCAGACCGGGACAGAGGGCCTACGAGCAGTACTTC.

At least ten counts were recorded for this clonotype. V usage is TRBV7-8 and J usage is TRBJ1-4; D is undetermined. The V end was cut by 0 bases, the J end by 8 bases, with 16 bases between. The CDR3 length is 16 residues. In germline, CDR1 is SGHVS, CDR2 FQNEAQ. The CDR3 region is CASSLAILWGGEKLFF. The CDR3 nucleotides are TGTGCCAGCAGCTTAGCAATCCTCTGGGGAGGAGAAAAACTGTTTTTT.

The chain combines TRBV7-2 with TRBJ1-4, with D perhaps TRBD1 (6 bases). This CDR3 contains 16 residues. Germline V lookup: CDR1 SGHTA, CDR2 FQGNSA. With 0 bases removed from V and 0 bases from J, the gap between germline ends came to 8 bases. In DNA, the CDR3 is TGTGCCAGCAGCTTAGCGGACAGAACAACTAATGAAAAACTGTTTTTT. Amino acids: CASSLADRTTNEKLFF.

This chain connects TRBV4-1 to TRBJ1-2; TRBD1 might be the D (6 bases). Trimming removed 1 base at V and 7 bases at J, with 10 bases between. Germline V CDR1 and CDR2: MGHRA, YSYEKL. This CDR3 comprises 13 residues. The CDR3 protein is CASSQGGGRGYTF. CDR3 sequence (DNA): TGCGCCAGCAGCCAAGGCGGGGGCCGTGGCTACACCTTC.

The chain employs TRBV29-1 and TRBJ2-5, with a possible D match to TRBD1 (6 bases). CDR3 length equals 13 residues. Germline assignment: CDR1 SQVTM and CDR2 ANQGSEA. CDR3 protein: CTGWGQGQETQYF. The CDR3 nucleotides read TGCACCGGCTGGGGGCAGGGACAAGAGACCCAGTACTTC.

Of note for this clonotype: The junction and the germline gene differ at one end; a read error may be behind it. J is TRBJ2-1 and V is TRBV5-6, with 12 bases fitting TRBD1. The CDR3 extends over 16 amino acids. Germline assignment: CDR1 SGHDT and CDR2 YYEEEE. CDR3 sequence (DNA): TGTGCCAGCAGCTTGGCTGGGGACAGGGGGCGCAATGCGCAGTTCTTC. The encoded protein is CASSLAGDRGRNAQFF.

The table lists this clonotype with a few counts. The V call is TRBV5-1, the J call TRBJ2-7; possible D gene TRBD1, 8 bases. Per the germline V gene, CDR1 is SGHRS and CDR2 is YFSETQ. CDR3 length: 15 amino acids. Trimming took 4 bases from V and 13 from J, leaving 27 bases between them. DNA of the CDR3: TGCGCCAGCAGCACTGAGCGGGACAGGACCTTTACGTTATACTTC. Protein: CASSTERDRTFTLYF.

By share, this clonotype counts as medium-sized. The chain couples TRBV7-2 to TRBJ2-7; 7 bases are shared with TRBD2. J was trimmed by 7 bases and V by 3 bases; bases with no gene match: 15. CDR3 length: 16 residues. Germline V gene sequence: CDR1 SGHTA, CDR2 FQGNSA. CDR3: CASSLVSSGGFGEQYF. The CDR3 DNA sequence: TGTGCCAGCAGCTTGGTATCTAGCGGCGGATTTGGAGAGCAGTACTTC.

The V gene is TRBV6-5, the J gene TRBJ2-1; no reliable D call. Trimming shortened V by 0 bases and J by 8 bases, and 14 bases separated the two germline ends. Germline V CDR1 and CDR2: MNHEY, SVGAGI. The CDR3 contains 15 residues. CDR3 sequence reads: CASSYSALLPDEQFF. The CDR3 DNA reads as TGTGCCAGCAGTTACTCAGCTCTCCTACCCGATGAGCAGTTCTTC.

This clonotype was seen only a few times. The CDR3 DNA follows: TGCAGTGCTGGGACTAGCGGGAGGACCTCCTACAATGAGCAGTTCTTC. Its protein is CSAGTSGRTSYNEQFF. The chain carries TRBV20-1 and TRBJ2-1, with 15 bases fitting TRBD2. CDR3 length: 16 amino acids. Losses at the gene ends were 5 bases for V and 0 bases for J; bases not matched to a gene: 2. In germline, CDR1 is DFQATT, CDR2 SNEGSKA (reference sequence).

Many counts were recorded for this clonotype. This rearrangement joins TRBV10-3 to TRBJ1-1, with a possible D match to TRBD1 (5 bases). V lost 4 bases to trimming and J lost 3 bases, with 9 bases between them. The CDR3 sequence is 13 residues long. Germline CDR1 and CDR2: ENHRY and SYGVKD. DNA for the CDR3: TGTGCCATCAGTGGGCAAGGGGACACTGAAGCTTTCTTT. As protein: CAISGQGDTEAFF.

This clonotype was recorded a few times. CDR3 DNA: TGCAGTGCTACGAGGACTAGCGGGGGCACAGATACGCAGTATTTT. Protein: CSATRTSGGTDTQYF. The rearrangement joins TRBV20-1 to TRBJ2-3, with 12 bases identical to TRBD2. V was pared by 4 bases and J by 1 base, with 3 bases of the junction left unmatched. This CDR3 region has 15 residues. Looked up from germline, CDR1 is DFQATT and CDR2 is SNEGSKA (reference sequence).

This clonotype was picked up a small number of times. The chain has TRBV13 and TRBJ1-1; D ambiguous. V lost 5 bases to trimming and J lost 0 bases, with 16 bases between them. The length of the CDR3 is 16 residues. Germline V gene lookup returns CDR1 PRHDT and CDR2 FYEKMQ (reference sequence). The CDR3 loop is CASSPRVRDLNTEAFF. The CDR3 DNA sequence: TGTGCCAGCAGCCCGCGGGTGCGGGATTTGAACACTGAAGCTTTCTTT.

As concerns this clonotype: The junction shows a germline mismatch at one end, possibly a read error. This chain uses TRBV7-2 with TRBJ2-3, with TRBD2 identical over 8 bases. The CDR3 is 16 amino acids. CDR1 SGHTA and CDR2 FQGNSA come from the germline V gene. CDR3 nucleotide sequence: TGTGCCAGCAGCTTCCGGCTAGCGGGTAGCACAGATACGCAGAATTTT. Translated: CASSFRLAGSTDTQNF.